A selection of T cell receptor beta chains follows, all from one sample in a study of blood T cell repertoires in COVID-19. Produced via immunoSEQ multiplex PCR; TCRdb's table is partial and in-frame only. The table records around 250,000 clones, 89% of them present only once. The source material was peripheral blood. The receptors were sampled from a woman aged 40 to 55 who had recovered from COVID-19. Each CDR3 is given with its conserved first and last residue. The order of the fields is clone size, V gene, J gene, D gene, CDR3 DNA, CDR3 protein. A D gene is named only where the DNA matches it firmly. Not all rows give a size; the values are once, few, many and, for expanded clones, a class.

>.|TRBV4-3|TRBJ2-1|.
TGCGCCAGCAGCCCATCAGGGGTCTACAATGAGCAGTTCTTC
CASSPSGVYNEQFF
>.|TRBV7-9|TRBJ2-1|TRBD2
TGTGCCAGCAGCCCGGGACTAGCGGGAGAGCAGTTCTTC
CASSPGLAGEQFF
>.|TRBV7-7|TRBJ1-1|.
TGTGCCAGCAGCCCTATCGGGGAAAGTGAGGCTTTCTTT
CASSPIGESEAFF
>once|TRBV3-1/TRBV3-2|TRBJ1-3|.
TGTGCCAGCAGCCAAGTTCTTGTCTCTGGAAACACCATATATTTT
CASSQVLVSGNTIYF
>.|TRBV7-6|TRBJ2-1|.
TGTGCCAGCAGCTCTATAACTGAGCAGTTCTTC
CASSSITEQFF
>.|TRBV2|TRBJ2-3|TRBD2
TGTGCCAGCAGACGGGACTACACAGATACGCAGTATTTT
CASRRDYTDTQYF
>.|TRBV12-5|TRBJ2-2|TRBD2
TGTGCTAGTGGTTTGTCTTCTGGGACTAGCGGTTTCGGGGAGCTGTTTTTT
CASGLSSGTSGFGELFF
>.|TRBV19|TRBJ1-4|.
TGTGCCAGTAGTCTCCTCTGGGACCCTAACAGGGTGTTTTTT
CASSLLWDPNRVFF
>.|TRBV3-1/TRBV3-2|TRBJ2-3|.
TGTGCCAGCAGCCAAGTAGAACCCGGGACAAATAGCACAGATACGCAGTATTTT
CASSQVEPGTNSTDTQYF
>.|TRBV11-3|TRBJ2-1|TRBD2
TGTGCCAGCAGCTTAGCCGCGGGACTAGCGGAAATCAATGAGCAGTTCTTC
CASSLAAGLAEINEQFF
>.|TRBV10-2|TRBJ2-1|TRBD2
TGCGCCAGCAGGGTAGCGGGGACGGTTGAGCAGTTCTTC
CASRVAGTVEQFF
>.|TRBV6-6|TRBJ2-1|TRBD1
TGTGCCAGCAGTGGATCGGGGACAGGGGGCTCGAGCGGGAGGAGGACCTACAATGAGCAGTTCTTC
CASSGSGTGGSSGRRTYNEQFF
>.|TRBV27|TRBJ2-1|.
TGTGCCAGCAGTCCCCCCTGGGGGGGCGTCGATGAGCAGTTCTTC
CASSPPWGGVDEQFF
>.|TRBV5-6|TRBJ2-4|TRBD1
TGTGCCAGCAGCTTGGCAGGACAGGGGCAAAACATTCAGTACTTC
CASSLAGQGQNIQYF
>.|TRBV12-3/TRBV12-4|TRBJ1-5|.
TGTGCCAGCAGTTTAAGAGTGTACCAGCCCCAGCATTTT
CASSLRVYQPQHF
>.|TRBV18|TRBJ2-6|.
TGTGCCAGCTCACCCCCGGGGAGCTCTGGGGCCAACGTCCTGACTTTC
CASSPPGSSGANVLTF
>once|TRBV4-3|TRBJ1-4|.
TGCGCCAGCAGCCAAGATCAGGGCAGGGTGGTCGAAAAACTGTTTTTT
CASSQDQGRVVEKLFF
>few|TRBV7-8|TRBJ2-5|TRBD2
TGTGCCAGCAGCGAAAGCGGGGCGGAAGAGACCCAGTACTTC
CASSESGAEETQYF
>.|TRBV9|TRBJ1-5|.
TGTGCCAGCAGCGTAGCGGAGAATCAGCCCCAGCATTTT
CASSVAENQPQHF